This T cell receptor beta chain was identified during a study of cytotoxic CD8 clonotypes in ibrutinib-treated CLL. This clone has a single count. V was shortened by 4 bases and J by 5 bases, with 13 bases between the two germline ends. CDR3 length: 14 amino acids. Germline lookup yields CDR1 LGHNA and CDR2 YSLEER. The method was immunoSEQ multiplex PCR; TCRdb's version includes in-frame clones alone and lacks a portion of them. The sample gives hundreds of thousands of clones, under 75% of which show up once; just over 15% is in the top ten. Sequenced here: PBMCs, sampled after 24 months of ibrutinib treatment. The chain joins TRBV4-3 to TRBJ2-3; unclear D gene. This receptor was obtained from a human donor with chronic lymphocytic leukemia. In nucleotides, the CDR3 is TGCGCCAGCAGCCTAGTGCCCCCGAGAGATACGCAGTATTTT. This codes for CASSLVPPRDTQYF.